This T cell receptor (beta chain) was sequenced during a study of CD8 T cells in Susac syndrome. The T cells that were sequenced for TCR beta were CD8+ and CD4+ cells from blood. TEMRA cells were FACS-enriched and CD8+ and CD4+ T cells negatively isolated. CDR1 PRHDT and CDR2 FYEKMQ come from the germline V gene (reference sequence). V lost 5 bases and J lost 4; bases outside the gene matches: 6. The CDR3 has 16 amino acids. With random hexamers, roughly 0.5 to 1 ug RNA was reverse transcribed. TCRdb fed the immunoSEQ multiplex PCR reads into MiXCR, producing one record per CDR3 protein. The data show about 200,000 distinct CDR3 sequences, 92% seen once.

The sample taken for sequencing was CD8+ T cells from PBMCs. The chain has TRBV13 and TRBJ2-1, with 12 bases that match TRBD2. The sequence derives from a human donor with multiple sclerosis. CDR3 sequence: CASSPRGTSGYNEQFF. The CDR3 nucleotides are TGTGCCAGCAGCCCGCGCGGGACTAGCGGGTACAATGAGCAGTTCTTC.